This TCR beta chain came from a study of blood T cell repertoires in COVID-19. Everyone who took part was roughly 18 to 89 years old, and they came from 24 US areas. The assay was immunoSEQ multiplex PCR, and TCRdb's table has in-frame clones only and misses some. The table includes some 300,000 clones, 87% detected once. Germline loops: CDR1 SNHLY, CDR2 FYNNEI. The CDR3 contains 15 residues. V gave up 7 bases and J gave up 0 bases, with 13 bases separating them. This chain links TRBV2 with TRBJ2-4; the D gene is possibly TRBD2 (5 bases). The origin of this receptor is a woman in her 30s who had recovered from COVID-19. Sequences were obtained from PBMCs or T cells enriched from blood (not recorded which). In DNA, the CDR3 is TGTGCCAGCACGATCTCTAGCCTAGCCAAAAACATTCAGTACTTC. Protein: CASTISSLAKNIQYF. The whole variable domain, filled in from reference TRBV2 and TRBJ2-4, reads EPEVTQTPSHQVTQMGQEVILRCVPISNHLYFYWYRQILGQKVEFLVSFYNNEISEKSEIFDDQFSVERPDGSNFTLKIRSTKLEDSAMYFCASTISSLAKNIQYFGAGTRLSVL.